These 13 T cell receptor beta chains were sequenced from one sample in a study of early T cells in non-severe SARS-CoV-2 infection. TCRdb reprocessed the 5' RACE reads with MiXCR, giving one entry per CDR3 protein. The sample contains about 110,000 distinct CDR3 sequences, about 12% of which appear only once. Sequencing was done on a sample of whole blood. All receptors derive from an adult who was a healthcare worker with PCR-confirmed SARS-CoV-2 infection or an uninfected control (not recorded which).

This sequence joins TRBV6-5 and TRBJ1-3, with a weak D call TRBD1 (6 bases). CDR1 is MNHEY, CDR2 SVGAGI, per germline. The V end was cut by 6 bases, the J end by 1 base, with 7 bases between. This CDR3 has 13 residues. The CDR3 sequence is CASRQGSGNTIYF. In DNA, the CDR3 is TGTGCCAGCAGGCAGGGGTCTGGAAACACCATATATTTT.

The chain employs TRBV5-1 and TRBJ2-2; possible D gene TRBD2, 6 bases. The CDR3 contains 17 residues. Germline CDR1 reads SGHRS; CDR2 reads YFSETQ. The V gene lost 3 bases and the J gene lost 0 bases, with 15 bases spanning the gap. The CDR3 DNA follows: TGCGCCAGCAGCTCAGACCGGGACTCGACGAACACCGGGGAGCTGTTTTTT. Its protein is CASSSDRDSTNTGELFF.

Ten or more counts support this clonotype. The V gene is TRBV5-6, the J gene TRBJ1-6, with D tentatively TRBD1 (6 bases). V was cut by 2 bases and J by 10 bases, with 10 bases left in between. Germline CDR1 reads SGHDT; CDR2 reads YYEEEE. The CDR3 runs 13 residues. CDR3 residues: CASSFQGQSPLHF. The CDR3 DNA follows: TGTGCCAGCAGCTTTCAGGGACAATCACCCCTCCACTTT.

This clonotype was recorded many times. J is TRBJ2-1 and V is TRBV7-2, with 7 bases aligning to TRBD2. V shed 3 bases and J 7 bases; nucleotides not matched to a gene: 6. Germline V lookup: CDR1 SGHTA, CDR2 FQGNSA. There are 14 residues in the CDR3. DNA for the CDR3: TGTGCCAGCAGCTTGGAAGCGGGGACTAATGAGCAGTTCTTC. It encodes CASSLEAGTNEQFF.

V usage is TRBV2 and J usage is TRBJ2-1, with no clear D. This CDR3 is built from 15 residues. The V end lost 4 bases, the J end lost 0 bases, and 10 bases lay between the germline ends. Germline CDR1 is SNHLY and CDR2 is FYNNEI. The CDR3 protein is CASSGPPSSYNEQFF. In DNA, the CDR3 is TGTGCCAGCAGTGGGCCCCCAAGCTCCTACAATGAGCAGTTCTTC.

This clonotype was picked up a small number of times. The CDR3 DNA reads as TGTGCCACCAGCCTCGACAGGAGCAATCAGCCCCAGCATTTT. Translating gives CATSLDRSNQPQHF. The rearrangement links TRBV15 to TRBJ1-5; weak D call: TRBD1 (6 bases). The CDR3 extends over 14 amino acids. Trimming took off 5 bases at V and 1 base at J, with 9 bases between the two ends. Germline V gene lookup returns CDR1 LNHNV and CDR2 YYDKDF (reference sequence).

This clonotype has at least ten counts. The rearrangement uses TRBV7-9 and TRBJ1-2, with unresolved D. Germline CDR1 is SEHNR and CDR2 is FQNEAQ (reference sequence). The CDR3 is 13 amino acids. The ends were cut back, 5 bases at V and 0 bases at J, with 7 bases in the middle. The DNA for the CDR3 is TGTGCCAGCAGCCCCCAACCTAACTATGGCTACACCTTC. Residues: CASSPQPNYGYTF.

This clonotype has at least ten counts. This chain links TRBV12-3 or TRBV12-4 with TRBJ2-4; tentatively, D is TRBD2 (7 bases). There are 16 residues in the CDR3. The V end was cut by 6 bases, the J end by 2 bases, with 17 bases between. CDR3 nucleotides: TGTGCCAGCAGCCGCGGGGAGGGGGTTTCCAAAAACATTCAGTACTTC. Its translation is CASSRGEGVSKNIQYF.

CDR3: CASRSRLATDTQYF. The CDR3, as DNA: TGTGCCAGCAGAAGTAGACTAGCCACAGATACGCAGTATTTT. The chain combines TRBV2 with TRBJ2-3; 7 positions match TRBD2. The length of the CDR3 is 14 residues. Germline V CDR1 and CDR2: SNHLY, FYNNEI. The V and J ends lost 6 bases and 2 bases, in that order; junction bases with no gene match: 5.

In this sample, this clonotype turned up a few times. This rearrangement joins TRBV12-3 or TRBV12-4 to TRBJ2-4; a possible D gene is TRBD1 (6 bases). V was trimmed by 7 bases and J by 6 bases, leaving 19 bases between them. The CDR3 has 15 residues. The CDR3 reads CASKIIGGSVNIQYF. For the CDR3, the DNA is TGTGCCAGCAAGATCATTGGGGGCTCGGTAAACATTCAGTACTTC.

This clonotype was counted at least ten times. The chain has TRBV5-6 and TRBJ2-2; 7 bases line up with TRBD2. Trimming removed 3 bases from V and 6 bases from J; junction bases left unmatched: 14. Germline V gives CDR1 SGHDT, CDR2 YYEEEE. The CDR3 has 17 amino acids. CDR3 protein: CASSWEVAGEDSGELFF. As DNA, the CDR3 is TGTGCCAGCAGCTGGGAGGTGGCGGGAGAAGATTCCGGGGAGCTGTTTTTT.

This clonotype was detected a few times. This chain connects TRBV7-2 to TRBJ2-1; the D call may be TRBD1 or TRBD2 (5 bases each). Germline assignment: CDR1 SGHTA and CDR2 FQGNSA. V was pared by 8 bases and J by 8 bases, with 10 bases between. This CDR3 is built from 11 residues. CDR3: CASPGTDEQFF. The CDR3 nucleotides read TGTGCCAGCCCGGGGACCGATGAGCAGTTCTTC.

This clonotype was observed at least ten times. V usage is TRBV7-6 and J usage is TRBJ1-2; possible D gene TRBD1, 6 bases. CDR1 SGHVS and CDR2 FNYEAQ come from the germline V gene. This CDR3 spans 16 amino acids. V lost 2 bases, J lost 4 bases, and 17 bases lay in between. The CDR3 DNA reads TGTGCCAGCAGCTTACTCGGGGGCGCTCCTCCCTATGGCTACACCTTC. Amino acids: CASSLLGGAPPYGYTF.